The clone carrying this T cell receptor beta chain has more than one count but fewer than ten. The CDR3 is 14 amino acids. TCRdb itself ran the PCR reads through MiXCR, one entry per CDR3 protein. The repertoire consists of about 22,000 distinct CDR3 sequences, with about a third occurring once and the leading ten covering approximately 19%. The data are from a study of tumor-infiltrating lymphocytes in oesophageal squamous cell carcinoma. The sample was esophageal tumor tissue. The J gene is TRBJ2-7, the V gene TRBV12-3 or TRBV12-4, with TRBD1 identical over 11 bases. With the DNA end fitting TRBJ2-1 better, the J assignment may be wrong. This sequence was found in a female donor with esophageal squamous cell carcinoma. CDR3 amino acids: CASSLRDRGNEQFF. The CDR3 coding sequence is TGTGCCAGCAGTTTAAGGGACAGGGGGAATGAGCAGTTCTTC.